The source of this T cell receptor beta chain is a study of T cells in Graves' hyperthyroidism and ophthalmopathy. General observations from the study: Most thyroid clonotypes that were expanded above 0.001 also turned up in blood.

Trimming removed 3 bases from V and 2 bases from J; junction bases left unmatched: 8. This CDR3 comprises 17 residues. The V gene's germline CDR1 is SGDLS and CDR2 YYNGEE. About this clonotype itself: Its antigen is not known.

Amplification yielded TCR beta CDR3 regions, with RNA transcripts as the source. The primer set for the first-round RT-PCR of the TCR CDR3 was HTBI. TCRdb re-derived calls from the multiplex PCR reads in MiXCR, one entry per CDR3 protein. The sample yields 450,000 to 600,000 distinct CDR3 sequences, 15% to 20% seen once. The chain couples TRBV9 to TRBJ2-3; 11 nucleotides match TRBD2. The sequenced sample was blood. The TCR sequence derives from a man aged 40-55 years with Graves' ophthalmopathy. CDR3 region: CASSDTTSGGFTDTQYF. The CDR3 DNA follows: TGTGCCAGCAGCGATACCACTAGCGGGGGTTTCACAGATACGCAGTATTTT. Combining the CDR3 with reference TRBV9 and TRBJ2-3 gives the whole variable domain DSGVTQTPKHLITATGQRVTLRCSPRSGDLSVYWYQQSLDQGLQFLIQYYNGEERAKGNILERFSAQQFPDLHSELNLSSLELGDSALYFCASSDTTSGGFTDTQYFGPGTRLTVL.